Listed here are 10 T cell receptor beta chains from one sample, sequenced in a study of blood T cells in healthy people across ages. The authors ran a second PCR of about 6 to 11 cycles using a sample-barcoded 5' primer and a J-beta primer mix. TCRdb redid the calling of the 5' RACE reads with MiXCR, one entry per CDR3 protein. The top ten clones hold over 35% of a sample with about 640,000 distinct CDR3 sequences, around 54% of them seen once. The sequenced material came from blood. The receptors originated from a man between 60 and 75 years old in good health.

This rearrangement joins TRBV2 to TRBJ1-5; D not certain. This CDR3 region has 13 residues. Trimming shortened V by 8 bases and J by 0 bases, and 8 bases separated the two germline ends. Germline CDR1 is SNHLY and CDR2 is FYNNEI. The CDR3 sequence is CASQTDSNQPQHF. CDR3 sequence (DNA): TGTGCCAGCCAGACGGATAGCAATCAGCCCCAGCATTTT.

The V call is TRBV7-2, the J call TRBJ1-4; D gene unclear. CDR3 size: 14 residues. With 4 bases removed from V and 3 bases from J, the gap between germline ends came to 9 bases. Looked up from germline, CDR1 is SGHTA and CDR2 is FQGNSA. The CDR3 DNA is TGTGCCAGCAGCTCGCAGAATTCTAATGAAAAACTGTTTTTT. Its translation is CASSSQNSNEKLFF.

V gene TRBV7-9 combines with J gene TRBJ1-2; 8 bases line up with TRBD1. V gave up 5 bases and J gave up 7 bases; unmatched junction bases: 9. In germline, CDR1 is SEHNR, CDR2 FQNEAQ (reference sequence). The CDR3 runs to 14 residues. In nucleotides, the CDR3 is TGTGCCAGCAGCAGCCGACAGGGGTCCCTTGGCTACACCTTC. Protein product: CASSSRQGSLGYTF. Variable domain in full (rest from reference TRBV7-9 and TRBJ1-2): DTGVSQNPRHKITKRGQNVTFRCDPISEHNRLYWYRQTLGQGPEFLTYFQNEAQLEKSRLLSDRFSAERPKGSFSTLEIQRTEQGDSAMYLCASSSRQGSLGYTFGSGTRLTVV.

This clonotype occurred a few times. The genes are TRBV2 and TRBJ2-1; D not resolved. The CDR3 loop spans 13 amino acids. Deletions cut 9 bases from V and 2 bases from J, with 11 bases between. Germline assignment: CDR1 SNHLY and CDR2 FYNNEI. In nucleotides, the CDR3 is TGTGCCAGTCGGCCCTATCCCTACAATGAGCAGTTCTTC. Translated: CASRPYPYNEQFF.

This chain joins TRBV10-3 and TRBJ2-5; tentative D call: TRBD2 (5 bases). CDR1 is ENHRY, CDR2 SYGVKD, per germline. The V and J ends lost 6 bases and 5 bases respectively, with 10 bases between them. This CDR3 comprises 12 residues. CDR3 nucleotide sequence: TGTGCCATCAGCGGGGATGGGGAGACCCAGTACTTC. Amino acids: CAISGDGETQYF.

The chain has TRBV3-1 and TRBJ2-1; D unresolved. The closer fit of TRBJ2-7 to the DNA end suggests the J call may be wrong. The CDR3 totals 13 residues. The germline V gene has CDR1 LGHDT and CDR2 YNNKEL (reference sequence). CDR3 nucleotide sequence: TGTGCCAGCAGCCTCCCTCCCTACAATGAGCAGTACTTC. Translation: CASSLPPYNEQYF.

The chain recombines TRBV3-1 with TRBJ2-4, with D possibly matching TRBD2 (6 bases). Trimming took 4 bases from V and 3 from J, leaving 19 bases between them. Germline V gene lookup returns CDR1 LGHDT and CDR2 YNNKEL (reference sequence). This CDR3 spans 17 amino acids. The CDR3 spells CASSPRGGPGHKNIQYF. DNA of the CDR3: TGTGCCAGCAGCCCACGAGGAGGGCCAGGACACAAAAACATTCAGTACTTC.

This clonotype has just one count. V usage is TRBV9 and J usage is TRBJ2-7, with 12 bases that match TRBD2. TRBJ2-5 matches the DNA end more closely, so the J call is doubtful. Germline loops: CDR1 SGDLS, CDR2 YYNGEE. This CDR3 is 18 amino acids long. CDR3: CASSVASSGGARQETQYF. Here the CDR3 DNA reads TGTGCCAGCAGCGTAGCCTCTAGCGGGGGGGCCAGGCAAGAGACCCAGTACTTC.

This chain connects TRBV10-3 to TRBJ2-7; 8 bases are a match to TRBD1. The DNA end is more similar to TRBJ2-5, so the J call may be wrong. The CDR3 consists of 16 residues. Looked up from germline, CDR1 is ENHRY and CDR2 is SYGVKD. In nucleotides, the CDR3 is TGTGCCATCAGTGAGTCGATCCGGACAGGGCGGGAGACCCAGTACTTC. It specifies CAISESIRTGRETQYF.

This clonotype has just a few counts. The chain carries TRBV12-3 or TRBV12-4 and TRBJ1-1; a possible D gene is TRBD1 (6 bases). Trimming pared 6 bases from V and 1 base from J, leaving 12 bases between. The CDR3 extends over 14 amino acids. CDR3 nucleotides: TGTGCCAGCAGCCTGAAGGGGGGGAACACTGAAGCTTTCTTT. Residues: CASSLKGGNTEAFF.